The 9 T cell receptor beta chains below were found in one sample sequenced in a study of vaccination and CD4 T cells after COVID-19. Treatment described: approximately 10-day PBMC culture with coronavirus spike peptide pools or control peptides (ViraFEST assay). Cultured CD4+ T cell DNA was sequenced using the Oncomine TCR Beta short-read assay. TCRdb ran MiXCR on the PCR reads and lists one entry per CDR3 protein. Of several thousand distinct CDR3 sequences in the sample, roughly 70% were seen once. No antigen has been identified for these receptors. Sequencing was carried out using CD4+ T cells from blood, cultured in vitro. The receptors were sampled from a human donor who had recovered from COVID-19.

CDR3 bases: TGCGCCAGCAGCCAAGGGTGGAAACAGGGGGGTGGCTACACCTTC. Its translation is CASSQGWKQGGGYTF. V is TRBV4-3 and J is TRBJ1-2, with 8 bases aligning to TRBD1. Germline loops: CDR1 LGHNA, CDR2 YSLEER. The CDR3 contains 15 residues. V lost 1 base, J lost 7 bases, and 8 bases stayed unmatched.

The chain has TRBV6-1 and TRBJ2-3; TRBD2 might be the D (6 bases). Trimming removed 7 bases from V and 1 base from J, with 15 bases in between. The CDR3 totals 15 residues. Germline lookup yields CDR1 MNHNS and CDR2 SASEGT. The CDR3: CASTESPGGTDTQYF. CDR3 coding DNA: TGTGCCAGCACCGAAAGCCCGGGGGGCACAGATACGCAGTATTTT.

The chain joins TRBV27 to TRBJ1-2; no clear D gene. Trimming stripped 3 bases from V and 7 bases from J, with 18 bases between. This CDR3 comprises 15 residues. The germline V gene has CDR1 MNHEY and CDR2 SMNVEV (reference sequence). The CDR3, as DNA: TGTGCCAGCAGTTTTGAAGGAACTACCTATGGTGGCTACACCTTC. This gives the protein CASSFEGTTYGGYTF.

The chain couples TRBV27 to TRBJ1-2; a possible D gene is TRBD1 (5 bases). Per the germline V gene, CDR1 is MNHEY and CDR2 is SMNVEV (reference sequence). There are 16 residues in the CDR3. Trimming took off 4 bases at V and 0 bases at J, with 15 bases between the two ends. CDR3 protein: CASSSPSRAANYGYTF. CDR3 bases: TGTGCCAGCAGTTCTCCCTCCAGGGCGGCTAACTATGGCTACACCTTC.

Points on this clonotype: The CDR3 ends on some other residue instead of the conserved phenylalanine or tryptophan, so this is likely a read error. The V call is TRBV20-1, the J call TRBJ1-4; 7 nucleotides match TRBD1. The CDR3 runs 14 residues. Looked up from germline, CDR1 is DFQATT and CDR2 is SNEGSKA (reference sequence). The junction had 13 bases not matched to a gene; V was cut back by 4 bases and J by 11 bases. CDR3 nucleotide sequence: TGCAGTGCTAACGACGGGACAGCCTTAGGGAAACTGTTTATT. This sequence encodes CSANDGTALGKLFI.

The chain couples TRBV30 to TRBJ1-2, with D hard to call. Germline V CDR1 and CDR2: GTSNPN, SVGIG (reference sequence). The V end lost 0 bases, the J end lost 6 bases, and 11 bases lay between the germline ends. The CDR3 contains 13 residues. CDR3 DNA: TGTGCCTGGAGTGTATACCCCTCCCATGGCTACACCTTC. Translated: CAWSVYPSHGYTF. The variable domain in full, with the rest retrieved from reference TRBV30 and TRBJ1-2, is SQTIHQWPATLVQPVGSPLSLECTVEGTSNPNLYWYRQAAGRGLQLLFYSVGIGQISSEVPQNLSASRPQDRQFILSSKKLLLSDSGFYLCAWSVYPSHGYTFGSGTRLTVV.

The CDR3 DNA is TGTGCCACCCAAAGGGGTCCCGGGGAGCTGTTTTTT. Translating gives CATQRGPGELFF. The chain couples TRBV19 to TRBJ2-2, with a weak D call TRBD1 (5 bases). Germline V gene sequence: CDR1 LNHDA, CDR2 SQIVND (reference sequence). The CDR3 extends over 12 amino acids. The V end was cut by 10 bases, the J end by 6 bases, with 12 bases between.

The V gene is TRBV7-2, the J gene TRBJ2-1; 9 bases map to TRBD2. J was trimmed by 10 bases and V by 5 bases; bases with no gene match: 12. The CDR3 is made up of 15 amino acids. Germline CDR1 and CDR2: SGHTA and FQGNSA. This chain's CDR3 is CASSPRTSAGSEQFF. CDR3 nucleotide sequence: TGTGCCAGCAGCCCCCGGACTAGCGCGGGCTCGGAGCAGTTCTTC.

V and J are TRBV21-1 and TRBJ1-5; TRBD1, the table's D call, lacks a check against the DNA. TRBV21-1 is given as a pseudogene. The CDR3 has 17 amino acids. The DNA for the CDR3 is TGTGCCAGCAGCACGAACCGAGATGGGGGTGGAGATCAGCCCCAGCATTTT. It translates to CASSTNRDGGGDQPQHF.